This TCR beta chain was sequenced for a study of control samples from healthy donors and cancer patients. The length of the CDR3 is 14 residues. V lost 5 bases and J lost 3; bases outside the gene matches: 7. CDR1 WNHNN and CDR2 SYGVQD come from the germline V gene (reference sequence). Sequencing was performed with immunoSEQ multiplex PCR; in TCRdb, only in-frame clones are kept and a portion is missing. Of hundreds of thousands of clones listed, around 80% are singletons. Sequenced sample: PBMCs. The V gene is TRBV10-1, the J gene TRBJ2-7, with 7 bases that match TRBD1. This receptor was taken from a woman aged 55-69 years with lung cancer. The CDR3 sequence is CASSQGTEYYEQYF. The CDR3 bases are TGCGCCAGCAGTCAGGGGACAGAGTACTACGAGCAGTACTTC.